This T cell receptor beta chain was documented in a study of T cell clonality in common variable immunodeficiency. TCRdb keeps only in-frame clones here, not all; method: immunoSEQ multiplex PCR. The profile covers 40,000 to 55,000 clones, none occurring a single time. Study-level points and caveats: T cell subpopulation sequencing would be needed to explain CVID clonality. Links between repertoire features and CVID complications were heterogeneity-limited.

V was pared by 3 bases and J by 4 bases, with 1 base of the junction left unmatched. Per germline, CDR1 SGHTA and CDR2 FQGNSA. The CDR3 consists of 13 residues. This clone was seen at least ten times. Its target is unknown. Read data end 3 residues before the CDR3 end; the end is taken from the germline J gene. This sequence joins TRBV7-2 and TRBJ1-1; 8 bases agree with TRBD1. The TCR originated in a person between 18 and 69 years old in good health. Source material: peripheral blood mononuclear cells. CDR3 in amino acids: CASSFTGGTEAFF. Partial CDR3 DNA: TGTGCCAGCAGCTTTACAGGGGGCACTGAA.